This T cell receptor (beta chain) was documented in a study of blood T cells in healthy people across ages. Total RNA was isolated from each sample in quantities of at least 5 micrograms. Combining a sample-barcoded 5' primer with a J-beta primer mix, a second PCR ran for roughly 7 to 12 cycles. Each cDNA was tagged by a template-switch adaptor containing 12 random nucleotides. Researchers report that each sample yielded at least 3 million CDR3-containing paired-end reads. TCRdb redid the calling of the 5' RACE reads with MiXCR, one entry per CDR3 protein. This sample yields 1.5 million or so distinct CDR3 sequences, of which about 42% are seen a single time; 4% belongs to the top ten. This clonotype was counted at least ten times. CDR1 and CDR2 from the germline V gene are SQVTM and ANQGSEA. V shed 4 bases and J shed 2 bases, with 10 bases lying between them. The CDR3 is 13 residues long.

Sequencing was done on a sample of blood. The genes are TRBV29-1 and TRBJ2-3; the D call may be TRBD1 or TRBD2 (6 bases each). This TCR was recovered from a young woman in good health. CDR3 protein: CSVVRGATDTQYF. The CDR3 DNA sequence: TGCAGCGTTGTAAGGGGGGCCACAGATACGCAGTATTTT.